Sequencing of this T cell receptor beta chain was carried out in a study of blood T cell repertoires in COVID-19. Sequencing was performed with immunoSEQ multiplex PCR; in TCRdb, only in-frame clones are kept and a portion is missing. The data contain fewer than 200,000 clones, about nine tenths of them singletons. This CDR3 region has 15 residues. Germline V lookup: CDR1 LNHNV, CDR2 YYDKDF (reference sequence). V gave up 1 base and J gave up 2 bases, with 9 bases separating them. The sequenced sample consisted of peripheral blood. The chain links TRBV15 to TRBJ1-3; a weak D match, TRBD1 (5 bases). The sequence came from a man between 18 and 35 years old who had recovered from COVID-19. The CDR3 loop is CATSRGQNPGNTIYF. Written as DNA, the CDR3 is TGTGCCACCAGCAGAGGACAGAACCCTGGAAACACCATATATTTT.